A selection of T cell receptor beta chains follows, all from one sample in a study of shared clonotypes between healthy human individuals. Generated by immunoSEQ multiplex PCR, the TCRdb table keeps only in-frame clones and is missing some. This sample has about 1 million clones, with about 84% found just once. The sample taken for sequencing was memory CD4+ T cells from PBMCs. The source of these receptors is a man between 18 and 35 years old in good health. Some clones in this sample may be carry-over from other donors' samples. Each CDR3 is given with its conserved first and last residue. The order of the fields is clone size, J gene, V gene, D gene, CDR3 DNA, CDR3 protein. D genes are given only for firm matches. Size values are once, few and many counts, or a class for expanded clones, and some rows have none.

clone_size: .
j_call: TRBJ1-3
v_call: TRBV10-3
d_call: .
cdr3_nt: TGTGCCATCAGTCGGACGGGGCCCGCGAGCACCATATATTTT
cdr3_aa: CAISRTGPASTIYF

clone_size: .
j_call: TRBJ2-7
v_call: TRBV5-1
d_call: .
cdr3_nt: TGCGCCAGCAGCCTGGCTTACCAGAGAGGAAACGAGCAGTACTTC
cdr3_aa: CASSLAYQRGNEQYF

clone_size: .
j_call: TRBJ2-5
v_call: TRBV27
d_call: .
cdr3_nt: TGTGCCAGCAGTTTCTCGGGGATTCGCCAAGAGACCCAGTACTTC
cdr3_aa: CASSFSGIRQETQYF

clone_size: .
j_call: TRBJ2-2
v_call: TRBV10-1
d_call: .
cdr3_nt: TGCGCCAGCAGTGAAATTGATACCGGGGAGCTGTTTTTT
cdr3_aa: CASSEIDTGELFF

clone_size: .
j_call: TRBJ1-2
v_call: TRBV6-4
d_call: .
cdr3_nt: TGTGCCAGCAGTGACAGGGACCATGGCTACACCTTC
cdr3_aa: CASSDRDHGYTF

clone_size: .
j_call: TRBJ1-3
v_call: TRBV6-5
d_call: .
cdr3_nt: TGTGCCAGCAGCCCGGACTCCAGAAACACCATATATTTT
cdr3_aa: CASSPDSRNTIYF

clone_size: .
j_call: TRBJ2-6
v_call: TRBV28
d_call: .
cdr3_nt: TGTGCCAGCAGTTGGGCCAACGTCCTGACTTTC
cdr3_aa: CASSWANVLTF

clone_size: .
j_call: TRBJ2-7
v_call: TRBV5-4
d_call: TRBD1
cdr3_nt: TGTGCCAGCAGCTTGTTTGCAGGACAGGTCGGCGAGCAGTACTTC
cdr3_aa: CASSLFAGQVGEQYF

clone_size: .
j_call: TRBJ2-7
v_call: TRBV5-1
d_call: .
cdr3_nt: TGCGCCAGCAGCTTGGAACAAATCTCCTACGAGCAGTACTTC
cdr3_aa: CASSLEQISYEQYF

clone_size: once
j_call: TRBJ2-7
v_call: TRBV5-6
d_call: .
cdr3_nt: TGTGCCAGCAGCTTGGTTTACTGGCGGAATCCTACGGAGCAGTACTTC
cdr3_aa: CASSLVYWRNPTEQYF

clone_size: .
j_call: TRBJ2-2
v_call: TRBV5-5
d_call: TRBD1
cdr3_nt: TGTGCCAGCAGCTTACAGGGGGACACCGGGGAGCTGTTTTTT
cdr3_aa: CASSLQGDTGELFF

clone_size: few
j_call: TRBJ2-1
v_call: TRBV11-1
d_call: TRBD2
cdr3_nt: TGTGCCAGCAGCCTAGCGGGAGGCGGCTCCTACAATGAGCAGTTCTTC
cdr3_aa: CASSLAGGGSYNEQFF

clone_size: .
j_call: TRBJ2-3
v_call: TRBV7-8
d_call: TRBD2
cdr3_nt: TGTGCCAGCAGCTTTGGGGCGGGAGTGGGAGATACGCAGTATTTT
cdr3_aa: CASSFGAGVGDTQYF

clone_size: .
j_call: TRBJ2-7
v_call: TRBV2
d_call: .
cdr3_nt: TGTGCCAGCAGCCGGGAGATAGGGGAGCAGTACTTC
cdr3_aa: CASSREIGEQYF

clone_size: .
j_call: TRBJ2-2
v_call: TRBV14
d_call: .
cdr3_nt: TGTGCCAGCAGCCAAAAGTCCTCTTCTGGAGCCGGGGAGCTGTTTTTT
cdr3_aa: CASSQKSSSGAGELFF

clone_size: .
j_call: TRBJ2-5
v_call: TRBV28
d_call: .
cdr3_nt: TGTGCCAGCAGTCCAACGACATGGGAGACCCAGTACTTC
cdr3_aa: CASSPTTWETQYF

clone_size: once
j_call: TRBJ2-7
v_call: TRBV7-2
d_call: TRBD2
cdr3_nt: TGTGCCAGCAGCCTTGGGGGGGGCGAGCAGTACTTC
cdr3_aa: CASSLGGGEQYF

clone_size: few
j_call: TRBJ1-1
v_call: TRBV7-2
d_call: .
cdr3_nt: TGTGCCAGCAGCTTTGCAGCCGGGGCGAACACTGAAGCTTTCTTT
cdr3_aa: CASSFAAGANTEAFF

clone_size: .
j_call: TRBJ2-2
v_call: TRBV5-4
d_call: .
cdr3_nt: TGTGCCAGCAGCACCCTGGAAGACTCTCTTACCGGGGAGCTGTTTTTT
cdr3_aa: CASSTLEDSLTGELFF

clone_size: .
j_call: TRBJ2-6
v_call: TRBV7-3
d_call: .
cdr3_nt: TGTGCCAGCAGCTTCTCCGGGGCCAACGTCCTGACTTTC
cdr3_aa: CASSFSGANVLTF

clone_size: .
j_call: TRBJ1-1
v_call: TRBV5-7
d_call: .
cdr3_nt: TGTGCCAGCAGCTTAAACAGGACAGATCCTCTGAACACTGAAGCTTTCTTT
cdr3_aa: CASSLNRTDPLNTEAFF

clone_size: .
j_call: TRBJ1-4
v_call: TRBV19
d_call: TRBD1
cdr3_nt: TGTGCCAGTAGCCATGTCAGGACAGGAAAAAATGAAAAACTGTTTTTT
cdr3_aa: CASSHVRTGKNEKLFF

clone_size: .
j_call: TRBJ2-2
v_call: TRBV28
d_call: .
cdr3_nt: TGTGCCAGCAGTTTGGGGAGGAACACCGGGGAGCTGTTTTTT
cdr3_aa: CASSLGRNTGELFF

clone_size: few
j_call: TRBJ2-2
v_call: TRBV10-3
d_call: .
cdr3_nt: TGTGCCGTCGCCGCGGGCGGGACTGGGGGGCGACCCGGGGAGCTGTTTTTT
cdr3_aa: CAVAAGGTGGRPGELFF

clone_size: .
j_call: TRBJ2-1
v_call: TRBV18
d_call: TRBD2
cdr3_nt: TGTGCCAGCTCACCAGCTAGCGGGCCCTACAATGAGCAGTTCTTC
cdr3_aa: CASSPASGPYNEQFF

clone_size: .
j_call: TRBJ2-1
v_call: TRBV4-1
d_call: .
cdr3_nt: TGCGCCAGCAGCCAAGCTCAGGGAAGCTCCTACAATGAGCAGTTCTTC
cdr3_aa: CASSQAQGSSYNEQFF

clone_size: .
j_call: TRBJ2-7
v_call: TRBV4-2
d_call: .
cdr3_nt: TGTGCCAGCAGCCAAGATAAAACCGAGACCTACGAGCAGTACTTC
cdr3_aa: CASSQDKTETYEQYF

clone_size: .
j_call: TRBJ2-4
v_call: TRBV5-1
d_call: TRBD1
cdr3_nt: TGCGCCAGCAGCCCGGGGACAGGAGTTATGGGCACCAAAAACATTCAGTACTTC
cdr3_aa: CASSPGTGVMGTKNIQYF

clone_size: .
j_call: TRBJ2-5
v_call: TRBV18
d_call: TRBD2
cdr3_nt: TGTGCCAGCTCACCACCTAGGCGGGAGGGCCAGGAGACCCAGTACTTC
cdr3_aa: CASSPPRREGQETQYF

clone_size: .
j_call: TRBJ1-2
v_call: TRBV5-6
d_call: TRBD1
cdr3_nt: TGTGCCAGCAGCCCCCTATCGACAGGGGAAAACTATGGCTACACCTTC
cdr3_aa: CASSPLSTGENYGYTF

clone_size: .
j_call: TRBJ1-2
v_call: TRBV19
d_call: .
cdr3_nt: TGTGCCAGTAGGAACACAGGTCCAGCTAACTATGGCTACACCTTC
cdr3_aa: CASRNTGPANYGYTF

clone_size: .
j_call: TRBJ2-2
v_call: TRBV5-6
d_call: TRBD1
cdr3_nt: TGTGCCAGCAGCATTGGACAGGGCTTTGTTATTGCCGGGGAGCTGTTTTTT
cdr3_aa: CASSIGQGFVIAGELFF

clone_size: .
j_call: TRBJ2-1
v_call: TRBV30
d_call: .
cdr3_nt: TGTGCCTGGAGTCAAACAGGGTTTAATGAGCAGTTCTTC
cdr3_aa: CAWSQTGFNEQFF

clone_size: .
j_call: TRBJ1-1
v_call: TRBV5-1
d_call: TRBD1
cdr3_nt: TGCGCCAGCACCCCCGGGACAGTAAACACTGAAGCTTTCTTT
cdr3_aa: CASTPGTVNTEAFF

clone_size: .
j_call: TRBJ2-7
v_call: TRBV7-2
d_call: TRBD2
cdr3_nt: TGTGCCAGCAGCTTAGGGGGGCTAGCGGGACGCGAGCAGTACTTC
cdr3_aa: CASSLGGLAGREQYF

clone_size: once
j_call: TRBJ1-4
v_call: TRBV7-9
d_call: .
cdr3_nt: TGTGCCAGCAGCTCCCAGGACGGACTCAATGAAAAACTGTTTTTT
cdr3_aa: CASSSQDGLNEKLFF

clone_size: few
j_call: TRBJ2-1
v_call: TRBV19
d_call: TRBD1
cdr3_nt: TGTGCCAGTAGTACCCCCCACAGGGGGATGTTAAATGAGCAGTTCTTC
cdr3_aa: CASSTPHRGMLNEQFF

clone_size: .
j_call: TRBJ2-3
v_call: TRBV28
d_call: .
cdr3_nt: TGTGCCAGCAGTTTATCGTTCAGGGACCCAGCGCAGTATTTT
cdr3_aa: CASSLSFRDPAQYF

clone_size: .
j_call: TRBJ2-7
v_call: TRBV5-1
d_call: TRBD2
cdr3_nt: TGCGCCAGCAGCCTAGCGGGAGCCGAGCAGTACTTC
cdr3_aa: CASSLAGAEQYF

clone_size: .
j_call: TRBJ2-5
v_call: TRBV11-2
d_call: .
cdr3_nt: TGTGCCAGCAGTCAAGAAGAGACCCAGTACTTC
cdr3_aa: CASSQEETQYF

clone_size: .
j_call: TRBJ1-2
v_call: TRBV18
d_call: .
cdr3_nt: TGTGCCAGCTCACCCGAACGGAGGCTGGGTGGCTACACCTTC
cdr3_aa: CASSPERRLGGYTF

clone_size: .
j_call: TRBJ2-1
v_call: TRBV4-2
d_call: .
cdr3_nt: TGTGCCAGCAGCCAAGTGGGGGTAGACAATGAGCAGTTCTTC
cdr3_aa: CASSQVGVDNEQFF

clone_size: .
j_call: TRBJ2-2
v_call: TRBV7-2
d_call: TRBD1
cdr3_nt: TGTGCCAGCAGCCGACAGGGGGCAAACACCGGGGAGCTGTTTTTT
cdr3_aa: CASSRQGANTGELFF

clone_size: .
j_call: TRBJ2-3
v_call: TRBV7-2
d_call: .
cdr3_nt: TGTGCCAGCAGCTCCCTGCCGTGGGGCCGCAACACAGATACGCAGTATTTT
cdr3_aa: CASSSLPWGRNTDTQYF